The entry below describes one TCR beta chain. This record belongs to a study of CD8+CD57+ T cells in acquired aplastic anemia. TCR beta VDJ and CDR3 profiling used genomic DNA as template. One entry per CDR3 protein results from TCRdb running MiXCR on the reads. Here the sample spans around 150,000 distinct CDR3 sequences, roughly 45% being singletons. The CDR3 has 16 residues. V shed 5 bases and J 3 bases; nucleotides not matched to a gene: 10. Germline V gene lookup returns CDR1 SEHNR and CDR2 FQNEAQ (reference sequence). Sample: sorted CD4+, CD8+, or CD8+CD57+ T cells (not recorded which) from PBMCs. This sequence originates from a human donor in good health. J is TRBJ2-5 and V is TRBV7-9; 9 bases agree with TRBD2. This CDR3 is CASSKGLTSGKETQYF. CDR3 in DNA: TGTGCCAGCAGCAAAGGACTGACTAGCGGAAAAGAGACCCAGTACTTC.